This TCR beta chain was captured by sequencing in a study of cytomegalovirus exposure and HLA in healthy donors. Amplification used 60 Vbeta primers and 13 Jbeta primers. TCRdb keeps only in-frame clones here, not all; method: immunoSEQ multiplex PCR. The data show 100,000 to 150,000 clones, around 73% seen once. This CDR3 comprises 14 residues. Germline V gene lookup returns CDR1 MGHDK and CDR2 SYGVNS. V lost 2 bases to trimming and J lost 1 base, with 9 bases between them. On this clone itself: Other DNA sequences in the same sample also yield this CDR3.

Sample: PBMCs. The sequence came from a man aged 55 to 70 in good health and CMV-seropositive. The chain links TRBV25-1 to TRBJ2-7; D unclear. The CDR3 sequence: CASSEVGASYEQYF. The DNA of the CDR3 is TGTGCCAGCAGTGAAGTTGGAGCTTCCTACGAGCAGTACTTC.